Detailed here is one T cell receptor beta chain. Its binding antigen is unknown. One base away there is no much larger clone; base qualities are not given. This record comes from a study of shared clonotypes between healthy human individuals (TCRdb year 2020). With regard to the full study: A few men and a couple of women, aged 18 to 49 years, made up the cohort. Per donor, three plates each were used for CD4 naive and CD4 memory, two for CD8 naive, and one for CD8 memory. To estimate repertoire size and how much clonotypes are shared between individuals, the study performed deep sequencing of blood TCR repertoires from five healthy adults. Different laboratories and diverse techniques were used to prepare libraries and sequence TCR repertoires, to increase sequencing depth and limit assay-specific biases. Per donor, leukapheresis produced somewhere between about 0.9 and 9 billion PBMCs. Overall results and qualifications from the work: Rarefaction of sorted-subset datasets indicated incomplete sequencing despite the large sequencing depth. Because the study included only a small number of donors, the genetic and exposure-history diversity represented was limited. When several donors were compared, the shared fraction of clonotypes was around 5% for naive CD4, around 3.5% for naive CD8, 2% to 2.5% for memory CD4, and roughly 0.4% for memory CD8. Pairwise subsampling indicated that sequencing depth was expected to affect the degree of clonotype sharing among donors. Sampling was restricted to blood, and TCR repertoires in tissue are likely to differ from TCR repertoires in blood. Compared with non-shared clonotypes, the clonotypes found in all four sorted-subset donors had higher generation probabilities. Estimated clonotype richness was generally larger for naive than for memory subsets.

CD8 naive samples consisted of CD45RO-negative cells that were positively selected for CCR7, yielding a CD45RA+CCR7+ population without TemRA cells. The donors were healthy, HIV-negative adults with no recently reported acute infections or vaccinations. All donors were Caucasian adults living in Nashville, Tennessee, USA. Blood was collected by leukapheresis, and PBMCs were isolated by Ficoll-Histopaque density gradient centrifugation and then cryopreserved in liquid nitrogen vapor phase. Analytical flow cytometry was used to check the purity and quantity of each magnetically sorted T cell population. Genomic DNA was isolated from each sorted fraction and quantified by UV absorbance on a Nanodrop 2000c. Using the deep immunoSEQ assay, TCR CDR3 regions were amplified from genomic DNA by multiplex PCR. Extracted genomic DNA from each cell subset was spread evenly across all wells of several immunoSEQ 96-well plates, with each plate serving as a replicate. Each replicate PCR for sorted subsets received about 0.2 ug genomic DNA, equal to about 30,000 T cell genomes. The purified libraries were quantified using a Qubit 3.0 fluorometer, sized with a Bioanalyzer 2100, and then quantified again using the KAPA Library Quantification kit. A separate single-read 150-cycle Illumina NextSeq 550 flow cell was used to sequence each immunoSEQ 96-well plate. In the authors' own workflow: Because only junctional sequences without quality scores were contained in the immunoSEQ output, filtering matching that applied to full-length reads could not be performed. To assign V/J genes and CDR3, sequences were annotated against IMGT germline references using PyIR, a Python wrapper for IgBLAST v1.9. Reads with weak V/J assignments (E-value above 1e-6), missing CDR3, stop codons, out-of-frame junctions, or ambiguous translated residues were removed. V3J clonotypes were defined by identical inferred V gene, J gene, and CDR3 amino acid sequence. Percentage overlap between repertoires was calculated by dividing the number of shared unique clonotypes by the size of the smaller repertoire. Three approaches were used to assess repertoire richness: RTK rarefaction, the Chao1 estimator, and Recon v2.1 estimates of unobserved clonotypes. For all TCRbeta clonotypes obtained by the gDNA method from a few donors, generation probabilities were computed with OLGA. Held by TCRdb, this immuneACCESS table contains in-frame sequences only and omits some clones. Under half of the omission traces to an unresolved V gene where checked; the cause of the rest is unknown. Clonal size and the V and J genes are those of that table, whereas D and trimming came from the DNA. The sample yields about 550,000 clones; over 95% were counted once. 0.1% to 0.11% of the sample comes from the top ten.

The CDR3, from cysteine to phenylalanine, totals 14 residues. Just the 42-base CDR3 DNA is kept, in frame starting at base 1. The germline V gene gives CDR1 as MDHEN and CDR2 as SYDVKM. After removal of 4 bases from V and 5 bases from J, the junction retains 1 base not matched to a gene. Sequenced material: naive CD8+ T cells sorted from blood. The sample's cell subset or site, from its label and the paper: CD45RA+CCR7+. The clonotype originates from a woman aged 25 to 45 in good health. The chain couples TRBV28 to TRBJ2-5, with 13 junctional bases fitting TRBD2. The CDR3 region: CASSWTSGSETQYF. The nucleotide sequence is TGTGCCAGCAGTTGGACTAGCGGGAGTGAGACCCAGTACTTC.